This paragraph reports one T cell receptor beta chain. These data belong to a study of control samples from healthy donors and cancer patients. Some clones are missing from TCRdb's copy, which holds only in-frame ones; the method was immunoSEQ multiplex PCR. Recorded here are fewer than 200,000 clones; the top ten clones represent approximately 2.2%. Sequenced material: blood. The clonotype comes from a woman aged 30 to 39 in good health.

CDR3: CASSSQQGAGYEQYF. CDR3 in DNA: TGCGCCAGCAGCTCCCAACAGGGGGCTGGGTACGAGCAGTACTTC. The rearrangement uses TRBV5-1 and TRBJ2-7; 9 nucleotides align to TRBD1. After removal of 3 bases from V and 4 bases from J, the junction contained 8 bases not matched to a gene. This CDR3 comprises 15 residues. Germline values: CDR1 SGHRS, CDR2 YFSETQ.